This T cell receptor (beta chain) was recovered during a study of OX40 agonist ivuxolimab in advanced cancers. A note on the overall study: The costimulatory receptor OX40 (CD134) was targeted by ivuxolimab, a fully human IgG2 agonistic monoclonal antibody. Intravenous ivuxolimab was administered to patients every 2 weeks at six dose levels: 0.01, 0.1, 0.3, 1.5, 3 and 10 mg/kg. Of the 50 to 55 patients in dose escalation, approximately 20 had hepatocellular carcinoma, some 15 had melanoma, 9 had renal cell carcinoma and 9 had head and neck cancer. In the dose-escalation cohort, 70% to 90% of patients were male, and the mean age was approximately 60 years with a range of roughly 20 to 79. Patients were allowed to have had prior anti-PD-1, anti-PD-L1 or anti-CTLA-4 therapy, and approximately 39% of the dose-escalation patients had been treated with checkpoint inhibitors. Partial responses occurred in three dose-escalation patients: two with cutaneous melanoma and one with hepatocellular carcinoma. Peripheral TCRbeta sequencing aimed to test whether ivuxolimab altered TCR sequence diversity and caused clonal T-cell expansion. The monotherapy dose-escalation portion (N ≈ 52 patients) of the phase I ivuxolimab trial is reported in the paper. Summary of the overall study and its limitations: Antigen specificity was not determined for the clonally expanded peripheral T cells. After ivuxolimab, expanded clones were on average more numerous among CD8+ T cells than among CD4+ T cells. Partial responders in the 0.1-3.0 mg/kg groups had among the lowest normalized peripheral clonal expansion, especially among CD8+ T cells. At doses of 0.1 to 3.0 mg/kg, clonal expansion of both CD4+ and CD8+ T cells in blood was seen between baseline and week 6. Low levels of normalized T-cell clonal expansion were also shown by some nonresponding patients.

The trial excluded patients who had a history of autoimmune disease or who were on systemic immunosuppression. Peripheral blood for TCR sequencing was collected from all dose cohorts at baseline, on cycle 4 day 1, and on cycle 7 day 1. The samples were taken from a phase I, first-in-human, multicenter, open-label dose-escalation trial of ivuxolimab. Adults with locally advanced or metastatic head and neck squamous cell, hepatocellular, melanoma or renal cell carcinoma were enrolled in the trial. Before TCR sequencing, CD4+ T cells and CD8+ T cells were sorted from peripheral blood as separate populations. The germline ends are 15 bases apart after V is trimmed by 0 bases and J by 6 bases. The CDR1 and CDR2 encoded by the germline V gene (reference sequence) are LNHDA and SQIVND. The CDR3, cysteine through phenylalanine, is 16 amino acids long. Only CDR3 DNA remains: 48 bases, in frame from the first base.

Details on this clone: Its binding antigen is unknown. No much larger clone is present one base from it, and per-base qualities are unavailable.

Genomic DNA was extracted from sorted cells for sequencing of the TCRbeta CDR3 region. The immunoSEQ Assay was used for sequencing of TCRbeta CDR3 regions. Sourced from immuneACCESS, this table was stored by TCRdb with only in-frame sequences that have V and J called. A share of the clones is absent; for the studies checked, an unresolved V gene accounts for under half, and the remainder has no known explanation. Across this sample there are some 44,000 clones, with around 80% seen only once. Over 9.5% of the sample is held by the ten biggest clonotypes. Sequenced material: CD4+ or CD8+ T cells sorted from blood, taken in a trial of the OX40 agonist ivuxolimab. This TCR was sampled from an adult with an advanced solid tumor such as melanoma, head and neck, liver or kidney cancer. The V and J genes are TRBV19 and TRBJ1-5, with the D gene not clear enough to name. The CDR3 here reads CASSIDTGESSQPQHF. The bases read TGTGCCAGTAGTATAGACACCGGGGAGTCAAGTCAGCCCCAGCATTTT.